Presented here are 25 T cell receptor beta chains from one specimen sequenced in a study of cytomegalovirus exposure and HLA in healthy donors. 13 Jbeta primers and 60 Vbeta primers were used for the PCR. Sequenced by immunoSEQ multiplex PCR; TCRdb stores in-frame clones only, minus some. Seen here are roughly 160,000 clones, 73% observed once, and the top ten hold 4.5% to 5.5%. Sequenced input: PBMCs. These TCRs come from a woman in her late teens or twenties in good health and CMV-seropositive.

The V gene is TRBV2, the J gene TRBJ2-2; D unclear. CDR3 length: 14 residues. Germline V CDR1 and CDR2: SNHLY, FYNNEI. Trimming pared 3 bases from V and 1 base from J, leaving 6 bases between. CDR3: CASSEYKNTGELFF. In DNA, the CDR3 is TGTGCCAGCAGTGAGTACAAGAACACCGGGGAGCTGTTTTTT.

This sequence joins TRBV4-2 and TRBJ2-2; possibly TRBD2 for D (6 bases). The CDR3 consists of 17 residues. Germline CDR1 is LGHNA and CDR2 is YNFKEQ. The V and J ends lost 3 bases and 1 base respectively, with 15 bases between them. CDR3 DNA sequence: TGTGCCAGCAGCCATCCCATACGGGGGAGGAACACCGGGGAGCTGTTTTTT. Translated, it gives CASSHPIRGRNTGELFF.

This clone was detected only a few times. This chain connects TRBV6-6 to TRBJ1-1; D possibly corresponds to TRBD1 (6 bases). Between the trimmed V and J ends, which lost 5 bases and 0 bases, there was a span of 13 bases. Germline CDR1 is MNHNY and CDR2 is SVGAGI (reference sequence). This CDR3 spans 15 amino acids. CDR3 sequence: CASSATGKMNTEAFF. The CDR3 coding sequence is TGTGCCAGCAGTGCGACAGGAAAAATGAACACTGAAGCTTTCTTT.

This chain links TRBV5-6 with TRBJ2-3; 7 bases are shared with TRBD2. The germline V gene encodes CDR1 SGHDT and CDR2 YYEEEE. This CDR3 spans 15 amino acids. V shed 0 bases, J shed 5 bases, and the junction held 6 bases outside the gene matches. CDR3 DNA sequence: TGTGCCAGCAGCTTGGTAACTAGCGACATAGATACGCAGTATTTT. As protein: CASSLVTSDIDTQYF.

This clone has a handful of counts. The rearrangement joins TRBV7-9 to TRBJ1-3; the D is unclear. The V gene lost 11 bases and the J gene lost 1 base, with 18 bases spanning the gap. CDR1 SEHNR and CDR2 FQNEAQ come from the germline V gene (reference sequence). The CDR3 has 15 amino acids. The CDR3 sequence is CAVPREFLSGNTIYF. Written as DNA, the CDR3 is TGTGCCGTCCCTCGGGAGTTTCTATCTGGAAACACCATATATTTT.

This clone was seen a handful of times. The V gene is TRBV7-3, the J gene TRBJ1-1; D unresolved. The V gene's germline CDR1 is SGHTA and CDR2 FQGTGA. The CDR3 is 14 residues long. With 6 bases removed from V and 0 bases from J, the gap between germline ends came to 11 bases. The CDR3 bases are TGTGCCAGCAGTTTAGGAGGGATGAACACTGAAGCTTTCTTT. Amino acids: CASSLGGMNTEAFF.

The chain links TRBV6-5 to TRBJ2-5, with 11 bases lining up with TRBD1. TRBJ2-7 matches the DNA end more closely, so the J call is doubtful. Germline-derived CDR1 and CDR2 are MNHEY and SVGAGI. The CDR3 length is 14 residues. The CDR3 region is CASGPGQGAYEQYF. The CDR3 bases are TGTGCCAGCGGTCCAGGACAGGGGGCTTACGAGCAGTACTTC.

CDR3 DNA: TGTGCCAGCAGTGAGGAGCACACCGGGGAGCTGTTTTTT. Translating it yields CASSEEHTGELFF. The genes are TRBV2 and TRBJ2-2; D is undetermined. This CDR3 has 13 residues. Deletions cut 3 bases from V and 3 bases from J, with 5 bases between. CDR1 SNHLY and CDR2 FYNNEI come from the germline V gene.

The CDR3 spells CSVEDIQRGAFF. In DNA, the CDR3 is TGCAGCGTCGAGGACATCCAGAGGGGGGCTTTCTTT. The chain is built from TRBV29-1 and TRBJ1-1; possible D gene TRBD1, 6 bases. CDR3 length: 12 amino acids. CDR1 is SQVTM and CDR2 is ANQGSEA in the germline V gene. V lost 6 bases to trimming and J lost 11 bases, with 19 bases between them. The full variable domain, its missing parts supplied by reference TRBV29-1 and TRBJ1-1, is SAVISQKPSRDICQRGTSLTIQCQVDSQVTMMFWYRQQPGQSLTLIATANQGSEATYESGFVIDKFPISRPNLTFSTLTVSNMSPEDSSIYLCSVEDIQRGAFFGQGTRLTVV.

The chain recombines TRBV6-5 with TRBJ1-5; 7 bases are shared with TRBD1. This CDR3 spans 16 amino acids. The germline V gene has CDR1 MNHEY and CDR2 SVGAGI. V dropped 0 bases and J dropped 6; count of bases not matched to a gene: 8. CDR3 in DNA: TGTGCCAGCAGTTACTCGAGGGCAGGGGGTGGTCAGCCCCAGCATTTT. Protein: CASSYSRAGGGQPQHF.

This clone has only a few counts. This sequence joins TRBV15 and TRBJ1-4; D gene ambiguous. V lost 5 bases to trimming and J lost 8 bases, with 18 bases between them. Germline V lookup: CDR1 LNHNV, CDR2 YYDKDF (reference sequence). This CDR3 is built from 15 residues. The CDR3 DNA reads as TGTGCCACCAGCGCCCGTGCGAGGGTGGGCGAAAAACTGTTTTTT. Protein sequence: CATSARARVGEKLFF. The full variable domain, its missing parts supplied by reference TRBV15 and TRBJ1-4, is DAMVIQNPRYQVTQFGKPVTLSCSQTLNHNVMYWYQQKSSQAPKLLFHYYDKDFNNEADTPDNFQSRRPNTSFCFLDIRSPGLGDTAMYLCATSARARVGEKLFFGSGTQLSVL.

This rearrangement joins TRBV5-4 to TRBJ2-5; 8 nucleotides line up with TRBD2. The DNA end is more similar to TRBJ2-7, so the J call may be wrong. There are 15 residues in the CDR3. Germline V gene data show CDR1 as SGHNT and CDR2 as YYREEE (reference sequence). CDR3 sequence (DNA): TGTGCCAGCAGCTTGGAAAGCGGGGGCAACTACGAGCAGTACTTC. Protein: CASSLESGGNYEQYF.

The chain links TRBV5-5 to TRBJ2-7, with a possible D match to TRBD1 (7 bases). Germline V gene lookup returns CDR1 SGHKS and CDR2 YYEKEE (reference sequence). With 4 bases removed from V and 3 bases from J, the gap between germline ends came to 11 bases. CDR3 length: 13 amino acids. In DNA form, the CDR3 reads TGTGCCAGCAGCGGCGGGACAGTCTACGAGCAGTACTTC. Encoded protein: CASSGGTVYEQYF.

The chain couples TRBV18 to TRBJ1-2; TRBD1 might be the D (5 bases). V gave up 4 bases and J gave up 2 bases, with 11 bases separating them. This CDR3 contains 14 residues. Germline-derived CDR1 and CDR2 are KGHSH and LQKENI. The CDR3 sequence is CASSQKDTNYGYTF. The CDR3, as DNA: TGTGCCAGCTCACAGAAGGACACAAACTATGGCTACACCTTC.

The CDR3, as DNA: TGTGCCAGCAGCTCTTTTAGCGGGGGGACGAACACCGGGGAGCTGTTTTTT. It is translated as CASSSFSGGTNTGELFF. The V call is TRBV7-9, the J call TRBJ2-2, with 10 bases matching TRBD2. V was clipped by 4 bases and J by 0 bases; unmatched bases: 5. Germline V lookup: CDR1 SEHNR, CDR2 FQNEAQ (reference sequence). This CDR3 has 17 residues.

V and J are TRBV30 and TRBJ1-2, with 8 bases matching TRBD1. Germline V lookup: CDR1 GTSNPN, CDR2 SVGIG (reference sequence). Trimming cost V 3 bases and J 2 bases; bases outside gene matches: 2. This CDR3 region has 13 residues. CDR3 sequence (DNA): TGTGCCTGGAGCCGGACAGGGAACTATGGCTACACCTTC. Protein sequence: CAWSRTGNYGYTF.

The chain is built from TRBV18 and TRBJ1-2; the match to TRBD1 covers 8 bases. This CDR3 is 15 amino acids long. Looked up from germline, CDR1 is KGHSH and CDR2 is LQKENI. Unmatched junction bases numbered 7, after V lost 0 bases and J lost 7 bases. Here the CDR3 DNA reads TGTGCCAGCTCACCACCCGCAGGGGGCATGGGTGGCTACACCTTC. Its protein is CASSPPAGGMGGYTF.

The V call is TRBV4-2, the J call TRBJ1-4, with 11 positions matching TRBD1. The CDR3 runs 17 residues. From germline, CDR1 is LGHNA and CDR2 YNFKEQ. V was clipped by 1 base and J by 7 bases; unmatched bases: 8. The CDR3 loop is CASSQVGGQGASEKLFF. The CDR3 DNA reads TGTGCCAGCAGCCAAGTTGGAGGACAGGGGGCAAGTGAAAAACTGTTTTTT.

This rearrangement joins TRBV5-1 to TRBJ2-2, with TRBD1 as a possible D gene (6 bases). CDR3 length: 15 amino acids. Trimming cost V 1 base and J 2 bases, with 9 bases left between them. The germline CDR1 and CDR2 sequences are SGHRS and YFSETQ. Here the CDR3 DNA reads TGCGCCAGCAGCTTGACCAGGGGAAACACCGGGGAGCTGTTTTTT. Translation: CASSLTRGNTGELFF.

The chain combines TRBV9 with TRBJ1-6, with 7 nucleotides matching TRBD1. CDR3 length: 14 residues. Germline-derived CDR1 and CDR2 are SGDLS and YYNGEE. V lost 6 bases, J lost 5 bases, and 5 bases stayed unmatched. The DNA of the CDR3 is TGTGCCAGCACCAAGACAGGGAATAATTCACCCCTCCACTTT. It codes for CASTKTGNNSPLHF.

The chain has TRBV4-1 and TRBJ1-1; D unresolved. The germline V and J ends were trimmed by 4 bases and 0 bases, with 15 bases remaining between them. The CDR3 length is 16 residues. Looked up from germline, CDR1 is MGHRA and CDR2 is YSYEKL. CDR3 nucleotides: TGCGCCAGCAGCCTCAAACATGGAGCGCTGAACACTGAAGCTTTCTTT. Residues: CASSLKHGALNTEAFF.

This clone turned up a few times. V usage is TRBV5-6 and J usage is TRBJ2-7; 10 nucleotides line up with TRBD1. With V trimmed by 6 bases and J by 8 bases, 8 bases remained unmatched. The V gene's germline CDR1 is SGHDT and CDR2 YYEEEE. The CDR3 length is 13 residues. The CDR3 DNA follows: TGTGCCAGCAACCGGGACAGGGGAGTTAAGCAGTACTTC. Protein sequence: CASNRDRGVKQYF.

Turning to this clone: In the same sample, other DNA sequences code for this CDR3. This rearrangement joins TRBV19 to TRBJ1-5; D perhaps matches TRBD1 (6 bases). V lost 5 bases to trimming and J lost 0 bases, with 23 bases between them. Germline CDR1 and CDR2: LNHDA and SQIVND (reference sequence). There are 19 residues in the CDR3. The CDR3 region is CASSGRQVRGSYSNQPQHF. In nucleotides, the CDR3 is TGTGCCAGTAGTGGAAGACAGGTTCGAGGGTCTTATAGCAATCAGCCCCAGCATTTT.

This sequence joins TRBV4-3 and TRBJ1-4; 8 bases are a match to TRBD1. This CDR3 comprises 19 residues. Germline V lookup: CDR1 LGHNA, CDR2 YSLEER. Unmatched junction bases numbered 11, after V lost 0 bases and J lost 2 bases. CDR3 loop: CASSQDFEAGGATNEKLFF. The DNA of the CDR3 is TGCGCCAGCAGCCAAGATTTTGAGGCAGGGGGCGCGACTAATGAAAAACTGTTTTTT.

The rearrangement uses TRBV5-4 and TRBJ1-1; 9 bases are shared with TRBD1. Germline CDR1 SGHNT, CDR2 YYREEE (reference sequence). CDR3 length equals 15 residues. After removal of 6 bases from V and 4 bases from J, the junction contained 10 bases not matched to a gene. The CDR3 bases are TGTGCCAGCATCCCTTCACTGGACAGGGGCACTGAAGCTTTCTTT. It specifies CASIPSLDRGTEAFF.